This TCR beta chain was recorded in a study of a mutant IDH1 vaccine in newly diagnosed glioma. Study-wide background: With temozolomide cycles, or 4-6 weeks after radiotherapy alone, vaccination was started.

Clones were read by immunoSEQ multiplex PCR, and TCRdb kept only the in-frame ones, dropping some. The table lists around 50,000 clones, 70% to 85% of them singletons. Concerning this clone: Its antigen remains unknown.

Regarding time point: week 47, end of study. All doses held 300 ug of mutant IDH1 20-mer peptide, with topical imiquimod. The TCR comes from a woman in her twenties or thirties with glioma. Some clones in this sample may be carry-over from other donors' samples. Source: PBMCs, taken from a glioma patient whose treatment included an IDH1 peptide vaccine.

In nucleotides, the CDR3 is TGTGCCGGCTCAAGTACAGGGGATCACTATGGCTACACCTTC. Translation gives CAGSSTGDHYGYTF. The chain uses TRBV6-1 and TRBJ1-2, with TRBD1 matching over 7 bases. The CDR3 covers 14 residues. With V trimmed by 11 bases and J by 3 bases, 12 bases remained unmatched. Per the germline V gene, CDR1 is MNHNS and CDR2 is SASEGT.